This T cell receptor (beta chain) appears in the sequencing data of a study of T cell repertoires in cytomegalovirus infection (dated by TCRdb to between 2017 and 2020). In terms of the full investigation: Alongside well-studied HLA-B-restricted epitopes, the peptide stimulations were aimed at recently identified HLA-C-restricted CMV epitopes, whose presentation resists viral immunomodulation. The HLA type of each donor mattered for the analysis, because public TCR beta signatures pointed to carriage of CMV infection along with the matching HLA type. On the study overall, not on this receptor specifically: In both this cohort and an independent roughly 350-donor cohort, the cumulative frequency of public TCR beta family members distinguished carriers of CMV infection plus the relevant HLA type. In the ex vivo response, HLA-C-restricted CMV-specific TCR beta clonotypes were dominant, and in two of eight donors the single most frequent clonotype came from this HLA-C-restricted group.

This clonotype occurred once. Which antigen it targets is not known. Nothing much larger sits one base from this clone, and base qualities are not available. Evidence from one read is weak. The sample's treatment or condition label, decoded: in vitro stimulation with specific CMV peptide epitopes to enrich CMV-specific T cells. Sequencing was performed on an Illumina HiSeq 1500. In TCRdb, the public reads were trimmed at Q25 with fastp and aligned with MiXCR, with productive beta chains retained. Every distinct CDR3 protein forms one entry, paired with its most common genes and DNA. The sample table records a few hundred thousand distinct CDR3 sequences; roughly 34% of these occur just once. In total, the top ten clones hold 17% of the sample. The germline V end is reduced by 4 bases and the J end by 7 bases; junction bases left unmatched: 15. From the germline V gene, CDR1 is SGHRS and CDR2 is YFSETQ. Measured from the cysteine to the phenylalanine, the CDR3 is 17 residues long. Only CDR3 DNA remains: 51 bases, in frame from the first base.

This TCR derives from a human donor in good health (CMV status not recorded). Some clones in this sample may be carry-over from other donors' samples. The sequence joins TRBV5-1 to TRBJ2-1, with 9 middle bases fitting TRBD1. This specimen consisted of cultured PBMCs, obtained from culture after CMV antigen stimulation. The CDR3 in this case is CASSPGQGRRAHNEQFF. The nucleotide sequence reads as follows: TGCGCCAGCAGCCCGGGACAGGGACGTCGGGCTCATAATGAGCAGTTCTTC.